This T cell receptor beta chain was sequenced during a study of blood T cell repertoires in COVID-19. At the level of the study: Researchers got acute and convalescent COVID-19 samples from the United States, Italy and Spain.

This table comes from immunoSEQ multiplex PCR, and its TCRdb copy is limited to in-frame clones, with some not included. The sample holds about 85,000 clones, roughly 90% seen once. V was pared by 7 bases and J by 8 bases, with 7 bases of the junction left unmatched. The CDR3 totals 12 residues. From germline, CDR1 is MNHEY and CDR2 SVGAGI. The sample holds one count of this clone. Specimen: peripheral blood. The chain uses TRBV6-5 and TRBJ1-2, with 7 bases identical to TRBD1. This receptor was identified in a human donor with active COVID-19. The donor label of this sample is uncertain. DNA for the CDR3: TGTGCCAGCAATTCAGGGGGGAAAGGCTACACCTTC. Translating it yields CASNSGGKGYTF.